Listed here are 20 T cell receptor beta chains from one sample, sequenced in a study of shared clonotypes between healthy human individuals. Naive CD8 cells, CD45RO-negative and positively selected for CCR7, excluded terminally differentiated effector memory CD45RA+ cells. Assay: immunoSEQ multiplex PCR; the TCRdb copy retains only in-frame clones and omits some. Of hundreds of thousands of clones in the sample, roughly 95% are singletons; the top ten hold 0.11%. Sequences were obtained from naive CD8+ T cells sorted from blood. Source of these receptors: a woman aged 25 to 39 in good health.

This chain links TRBV5-1 with TRBJ1-1; D gene uncertain. Trimming left V 0 bases short and J 7 bases short, with 7 bases between. The CDR3 length is 12 residues. Germline loops: CDR1 SGHRS, CDR2 YFSETQ. CDR3 coding DNA: TGCGCCAGCAGCTTGGTTGGGAATGAAGCTTTCTTT. It codes for CASSLVGNEAFF.

J is TRBJ2-2 and V is TRBV6-5; no clear D. This CDR3 is 16 amino acids long. The V and J ends lost 0 bases and 2 bases respectively, with 10 bases between them. CDR1 MNHEY and CDR2 SVGAGI come from the germline V gene. The CDR3 spells CASSYSGLRNTGELFF. In DNA form, the CDR3 reads TGTGCCAGCAGTTACTCAGGGCTGAGAAACACCGGGGAGCTGTTTTTT.

The V and J genes are TRBV19 and TRBJ2-1; 13 bases are a match to TRBD2. The J segment lost 6 bases and the V segment lost 9 bases, leaving 14 bases of the junction unmatched. The CDR3 totals 17 residues. Germline CDR1 is LNHDA and CDR2 is SQIVND (reference sequence). The CDR3 DNA reads TGTGCCAGCGAGGAGCCGCATCGGACTAGCGGGAGCAATGAGCAGTTCTTC. It yields the protein CASEEPHRTSGSNEQFF. Full variable domain (missing parts from reference TRBV19 and TRBJ2-1): DGGITQSPKYLFRKEGQNVTLSCEQNLNHDAMYWYRQDPGQGLRLIYYSQIVNDFQKGDIAEGYSVSREKKESFPLTVTSAQKNPTAFYLCASEEPHRTSGSNEQFFGPGTRLTVL.

The CDR3 protein is CASRTGGAEKLFF. DNA for the CDR3: TGTGCCAGCAGGACAGGGGGTGCTGAAAAACTGTTTTTT. The V and J genes are TRBV2 and TRBJ1-4; TRBD1 aligns across 9 bases. This CDR3 spans 13 amino acids. The germline V gene has CDR1 SNHLY and CDR2 FYNNEI. The V gene end was trimmed by 6 bases and the J gene end by 7 bases; junction bases not matched to a gene: 3.

The chain recombines TRBV4-1 with TRBJ2-7; D gene unclear. The germline V gene encodes CDR1 MGHRA and CDR2 YSYEKL. Trimming took off 4 bases at V and 0 bases at J, with 13 bases between the two ends. The CDR3 loop spans 15 amino acids. DNA for the CDR3: TGCGCCAGCAGCCCAAAAGCAGGCTCCTCCTACGAGCAGTACTTC. Translated: CASSPKAGSSYEQYF.

The V gene is TRBV5-5, the J gene TRBJ2-2; D is unclear. CDR3 size: 15 residues. The V gene's germline CDR1 is SGHKS and CDR2 YYEKEE (reference sequence). The V end was cut by 4 bases, the J end by 1 base, with 11 bases between. The CDR3: CASSEPSRNTGELFF. CDR3 nucleotide sequence: TGTGCCAGCAGCGAACCCTCACGGAACACCGGGGAGCTGTTTTTT.

The chain is built from TRBV15 and TRBJ2-7; the D gene is possibly TRBD2 (6 bases). Germline-derived CDR1 and CDR2 are LNHNV and YYDKDF (reference sequence). CDR3 length: 13 residues. The V end was cut by 8 bases, the J end by 0 bases, with 11 bases between. This CDR3 is CATSLGGSYEQYF. The CDR3 DNA sequence: TGTGCCACCTCTCTGGGAGGCTCCTACGAGCAGTACTTC.

The chain recombines TRBV27 with TRBJ2-7; the match to TRBD2 covers 11 bases. The CDR3 contains 15 residues. CDR1 and CDR2 from the germline V gene are MNHEY and SMNVEV (reference sequence). V trimming: 5 bases; J trimming: 0 bases; junction bases outside the gene matches: 3. The CDR3 region has the DNA TGTGCCAGCAGTGCCGGGACTAGCGGCTCCTACGAGCAGTACTTC. It translates to CASSAGTSGSYEQYF.

This chain joins TRBV25-1 and TRBJ2-1; TRBD2 aligns across 10 bases. This CDR3 comprises 14 residues. With 6 bases clipped from V and 7 bases from J, the junction kept 6 bases outside the gene matches. Germline-derived CDR1 and CDR2 are MGHDK and SYGVNS. The CDR3 sequence is CASRGISGRNEQFF. The CDR3 DNA reads TGTGCCAGCAGAGGTATTAGCGGGAGGAATGAGCAGTTCTTC.

This clone was picked up one time. The chain carries TRBV29-1 and TRBJ2-1; D is uncertain. Trimming cost V 4 bases and J 0 bases, with 4 bases left between them. The CDR3 is 12 amino acids. Germline-derived CDR1 and CDR2 are SQVTM and ANQGSEA. In DNA form, the CDR3 reads TGCAGCGTTGTCGGCTCCTACAATGAGCAGTTCTTC. Protein: CSVVGSYNEQFF.

With regard to this clone: Other DNA sequences within the sample encode an identical CDR3. V is TRBV15 and J is TRBJ2-7; no clear D gene. Germline V gene sequence: CDR1 LNHNV, CDR2 YYDKDF (reference sequence). The V end lost 1 base, the J end lost 4 bases, and 5 bases lay between the germline ends. This CDR3 region has 12 residues. The CDR3 DNA follows: TGTGCCACCAGCAGAGGGGATTACGAGCAGTACTTC. Its translation: CATSRGDYEQYF.

This clone was observed a single time. The V and J genes are TRBV5-1 and TRBJ2-1, with 7 bases aligning to TRBD2. The germline V gene has CDR1 SGHRS and CDR2 YFSETQ. The CDR3 has 16 amino acids. J gave up 4 bases and V 0 bases, and 7 bases lay outside the gene matches. The CDR3 protein is CASSLVGEGLYNEQFF. The CDR3 DNA reads TGCGCCAGCAGCTTGGTGGGGGAGGGCCTTTACAATGAGCAGTTCTTC.

V gene TRBV27 combines with J gene TRBJ2-7, with D perhaps given as TRBD1 or TRBD2 (5 bases each). Trimming shortened V by 2 bases and J by 6 bases, and 8 bases separated the two germline ends. CDR1 and CDR2 (germline): MNHEY, SMNVEV (reference sequence). This CDR3 is 12 amino acids long. The CDR3 DNA follows: TGTGCCAGCAGTTTAAGAGGGGTCGAGCAGTACTTC. Translating it yields CASSLRGVEQYF.

This chain links TRBV9 with TRBJ2-2; D might be TRBD1 (6 bases). V lost 2 bases and J lost 2, with 16 bases in between. The CDR3 is 17 residues long. The V gene's germline CDR1 is SGDLS and CDR2 YYNGEE. Written as DNA, the CDR3 is TGTGCCAGCAGCGTCCCCAAACCGGGACAAAACACCGGGGAGCTGTTTTTT. Encoded protein: CASSVPKPGQNTGELFF.

The chain combines TRBV10-2 with TRBJ2-7, with D possibly being TRBD2 (5 bases). Trimming stripped 3 bases from V and 3 bases from J, with 12 bases between. CDR1 is WSHSY and CDR2 is SAAADI in the germline V gene. The CDR3 runs to 14 residues. CDR3 sequence reads: CASSDTEAIYEQYF. CDR3 nucleotide sequence: TGCGCCAGCAGTGACACGGAGGCGATCTACGAGCAGTACTTC.

This chain links TRBV27 with TRBJ2-7; the D gene is possibly TRBD1 (6 bases). The CDR3 loop spans 16 amino acids. Looked up from germline, CDR1 is MNHEY and CDR2 is SMNVEV (reference sequence). V was cut by 3 bases and J by 3 bases, with 18 bases left in between. The CDR3 loop reads CASSLAPGTLYYEQYF. The CDR3 DNA reads as TGTGCCAGCAGTTTGGCCCCCGGGACACTTTACTACGAGCAGTACTTC.

This clone showed up just once. The J gene is TRBJ2-1, the V gene TRBV19, with 8 bases identical to TRBD2. After removal of 1 base from V and 1 base from J, the junction contained 0 bases not matched to a gene. The CDR3 sequence is 15 residues long. Germline CDR1 LNHDA, CDR2 SQIVND (reference sequence). This CDR3 is CASSIGGRSYNEQFF. The CDR3 nucleotides read TGTGCCAGTAGTATAGGCGGGAGGTCCTACAATGAGCAGTTCTTC.

As for this clone: The same CDR3 arises from other DNA sequences in this sample as well. The chain links TRBV27 to TRBJ2-3; 10 bases map to TRBD2. Looked up from germline, CDR1 is MNHEY and CDR2 is SMNVEV (reference sequence). Losses at the gene ends were 2 bases for V and 6 bases for J; bases not matched to a gene: 2. This CDR3 is 14 amino acids long. CDR3 coding DNA: TGTGCCAGCAGTTTACTAGCGGGAGATGATACGCAGTATTTT. It translates to CASSLLAGDDTQYF.

The chain recombines TRBV5-8 with TRBJ2-7; 8 bases are shared with TRBD2. Germline values: CDR1 SGHTS, CDR2 YDEGEE. With 0 bases clipped from V and 7 bases from J, the junction kept 6 bases outside the gene matches. CDR3 length: 14 amino acids. CDR3 residues: CASSLAGGMSEQYF. The CDR3 DNA is TGTGCCAGCAGCTTGGCGGGGGGGATGTCTGAGCAGTACTTC.

The chain links TRBV4-1 to TRBJ1-4; perhaps TRBD1 as D (6 bases). The CDR3 runs 17 residues. The germline gives CDR1 MGHRA, CDR2 YSYEKL. Trimming removed 0 bases at V and 8 bases at J, with 19 bases between. The CDR3, as DNA: TGCGCCAGCAGCCAAGAACTTATAGGGGGGGATCGAGAAAAACTGTTTTTT. Residues: CASSQELIGGDREKLFF.